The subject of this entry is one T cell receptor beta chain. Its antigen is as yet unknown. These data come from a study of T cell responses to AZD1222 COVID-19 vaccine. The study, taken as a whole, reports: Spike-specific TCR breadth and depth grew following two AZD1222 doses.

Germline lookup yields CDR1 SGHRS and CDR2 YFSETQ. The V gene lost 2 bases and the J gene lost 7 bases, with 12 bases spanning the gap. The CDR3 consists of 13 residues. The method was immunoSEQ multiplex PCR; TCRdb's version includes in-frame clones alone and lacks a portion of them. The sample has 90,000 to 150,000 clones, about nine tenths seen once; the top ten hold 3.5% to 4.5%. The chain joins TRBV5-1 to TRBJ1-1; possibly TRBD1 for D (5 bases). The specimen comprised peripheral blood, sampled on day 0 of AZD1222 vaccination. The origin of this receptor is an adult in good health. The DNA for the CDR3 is TGCGCCAGCAGCTTTCCGGCAACAGGTGAAGCTTTCTTT. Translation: CASSFPATGEAFF.